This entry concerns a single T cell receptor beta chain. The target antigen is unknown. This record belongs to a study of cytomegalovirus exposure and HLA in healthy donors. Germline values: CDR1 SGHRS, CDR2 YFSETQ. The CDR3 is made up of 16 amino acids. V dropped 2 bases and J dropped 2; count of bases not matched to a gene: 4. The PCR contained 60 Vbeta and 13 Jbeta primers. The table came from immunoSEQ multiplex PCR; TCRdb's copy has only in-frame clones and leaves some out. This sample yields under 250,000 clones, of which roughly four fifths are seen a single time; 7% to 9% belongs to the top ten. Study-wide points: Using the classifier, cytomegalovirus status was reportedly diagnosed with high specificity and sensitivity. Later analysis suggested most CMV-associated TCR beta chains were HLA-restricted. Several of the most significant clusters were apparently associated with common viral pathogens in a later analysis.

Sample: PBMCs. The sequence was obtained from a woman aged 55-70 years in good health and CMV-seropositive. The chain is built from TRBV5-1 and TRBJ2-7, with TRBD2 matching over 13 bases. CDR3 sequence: CASSFRGTSGTYEQYF. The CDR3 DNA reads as TGCGCCAGCAGCTTCAGGGGGACTAGCGGGACCTACGAGCAGTACTTC.